These T cell receptor beta chains were read from a single sample in a study of T cells in localized non-small cell lung cancer. Clones were read by immunoSEQ multiplex PCR, and TCRdb kept only the in-frame ones, dropping some. Here the sample spans 25,000 to 40,000 clones, 78% being singletons. The material sequenced was peripheral blood, taken before any cancer treatment. The receptors here all came from a male donor aged 60 or older with stage II squamous cell lung carcinoma. The CDR3 runs from the conserved cysteine through the conserved F or W. A D gene is named only where the DNA matches it firmly. Expanded clones are given a class, and other clones once, few, many or no size at all.

j_gene: TRBJ2-5
v_gene: TRBV18
abundance: NA
d_gene: NA
CDR3aa: CASSPVGQETQYF
CDR3nt: TGTGCCAGCTCACCTGTGGGCCAAGAGACCCAGTACTTC

j_gene: TRBJ2-6
v_gene: TRBV6-6
abundance: NA
d_gene: NA
CDR3aa: CASSSSGANVLTF
CDR3nt: TGTGCCAGCAGTTCCTCTGGGGCCAACGTCCTGACTTTC

j_gene: TRBJ1-4
v_gene: TRBV6-5
abundance: NA
d_gene: NA
CDR3aa: CASSYREGDEKLFF
CDR3nt: TGTGCCAGCAGTTACAGGGAGGGGGATGAAAAACTGTTTTTT

j_gene: TRBJ2-1
v_gene: TRBV7-8
abundance: NA
d_gene: NA
CDR3aa: CASSLAGDSAYNEQFF
CDR3nt: TGTGCCAGCAGCTTAGCGGGGGACTCTGCCTACAATGAGCAGTTCTTC

j_gene: TRBJ2-2
v_gene: TRBV30
abundance: NA
d_gene: NA
CDR3aa: CAWAHPGELFF
CDR3nt: TGTGCCTGGGCTCACCCCGGGGAGCTGTTTTTT

j_gene: TRBJ2-7
v_gene: TRBV19
abundance: once
d_gene: TRBD1
CDR3aa: CASSPGTGRSYEQYF
CDR3nt: TGTGCCAGTAGTCCCGGGACAGGGCGCTCCTACGAGCAGTACTTC

j_gene: TRBJ1-6
v_gene: TRBV9
abundance: NA
d_gene: NA
CDR3aa: CASSVLGEDNSPLHF
CDR3nt: TGTGCCAGCAGCGTACTCGGGGAGGACAATTCACCCCTCCACTTT

j_gene: TRBJ2-5
v_gene: TRBV19
abundance: NA
d_gene: NA
CDR3aa: CASSTGQFQETQYF
CDR3nt: TGTGCCAGTAGTACAGGACAGTTCCAAGAGACCCAGTACTTC

j_gene: TRBJ2-1
v_gene: TRBV10-1
abundance: few
d_gene: NA
CDR3aa: CASSGGAEQFF
CDR3nt: TGCGCCAGCAGTGGGGGCGCTGAGCAGTTCTTC

j_gene: TRBJ2-7
v_gene: TRBV6-6
abundance: NA
d_gene: NA
CDR3aa: CASTQRGSSYEQYF
CDR3nt: TGTGCCAGCACTCAACGGGGGAGCTCCTACGAGCAGTACTTC

j_gene: TRBJ2-1
v_gene: TRBV2
abundance: NA
d_gene: TRBD1
CDR3aa: CASGGQGPLF
CDR3nt: TGTGCCAGTGGGGGACAGGGGCCCCTCTTC

j_gene: TRBJ1-2
v_gene: TRBV4-2
abundance: many
d_gene: NA
CDR3aa: CASSQDKAGYGYTF
CDR3nt: TGTGCCAGCAGCCAAGACAAGGCGGGCTATGGCTACACCTTC

j_gene: TRBJ1-2
v_gene: TRBV6-5
abundance: NA
d_gene: NA
CDR3aa: CASYGRVERDGYTF
CDR3nt: TGTGCCAGCTACGGGAGAGTCGAGCGGGATGGCTACACCTTC

j_gene: TRBJ1-6
v_gene: TRBV18
abundance: NA
d_gene: NA
CDR3aa: CASSPESRRTAYSPLHF
CDR3nt: TGTGCCAGCTCACCTGAGTCTCGAAGGACAGCTTATTCACCCCTCCACTTT

j_gene: TRBJ1-2
v_gene: TRBV7-6
abundance: NA
d_gene: TRBD1
CDR3aa: CASSQRPGTGSDGYTF
CDR3nt: TGTGCCAGCAGCCAGCGGCCCGGGACAGGGAGCGATGGCTACACCTTC

j_gene: TRBJ2-7
v_gene: TRBV6-5
abundance: NA
d_gene: TRBD1
CDR3aa: CASRGTGVSEQYF
CDR3nt: TGTGCCAGCAGGGGGACAGGGGTAAGCGAGCAGTACTTC

j_gene: TRBJ2-2
v_gene: TRBV25-1
abundance: NA
d_gene: TRBD2
CDR3aa: CASSEYMVGGPNTGELFF
CDR3nt: TGTGCCAGCAGTGAATATATGGTGGGAGGGCCCAACACCGGGGAGCTGTTTTTT

j_gene: TRBJ2-6
v_gene: TRBV6-5
abundance: few
d_gene: NA
CDR3aa: CASRTLGANVLTF
CDR3nt: TGTGCCAGCAGGACCCTGGGGGCCAACGTCCTGACTTTC

j_gene: TRBJ1-1
v_gene: TRBV7-6
abundance: few
d_gene: NA
CDR3aa: CASSLGQGNTEAFF
CDR3nt: TGTGCCAGCAGCTTAGGGCAGGGGAACACTGAAGCTTTCTTT

j_gene: TRBJ2-2
v_gene: TRBV18
abundance: NA
d_gene: TRBD1
CDR3aa: CASSPTTGGFGTGELFF
CDR3nt: TGTGCCAGCTCACCCACTACAGGGGGCTTTGGCACCGGGGAGCTGTTTTTT

j_gene: TRBJ1-6
v_gene: TRBV7-8
abundance: NA
d_gene: NA
CDR3aa: CASSLGYSASSYNSPLHF
CDR3nt: TGTGCCAGCAGCTTAGGGTATTCAGCGAGCTCCTATAATTCACCCCTCCACTTT

j_gene: TRBJ2-1
v_gene: TRBV4-1
abundance: NA
d_gene: NA
CDR3aa: CASSQSEGRYNEQFF
CDR3nt: TGCGCCAGCAGCCAGTCCGAGGGACGGTACAATGAGCAGTTCTTC

j_gene: TRBJ1-2
v_gene: TRBV19
abundance: NA
d_gene: NA
CDR3aa: CASSQGLELNYGYTF
CDR3nt: TGTGCCAGTAGTCAGGGTTTAGAACTTAACTATGGCTACACCTTC

j_gene: TRBJ2-3
v_gene: TRBV7-9
abundance: few
d_gene: TRBD2
CDR3aa: CATGTSGEQDTQYF
CDR3nt: TGTGCCACCGGGACTAGCGGGGAACAAGATACGCAGTATTTT

j_gene: TRBJ1-1
v_gene: TRBV29-1
abundance: NA
d_gene: NA
CDR3aa: CSAFEQNTEAFF
CDR3nt: TGCAGCGCCTTCGAACAGAACACTGAAGCTTTCTTT

j_gene: TRBJ2-7
v_gene: TRBV18
abundance: NA
d_gene: NA
CDR3aa: CASSPAEGTHEQYF
CDR3nt: TGTGCCAGCTCACCGGCCGAGGGGACTCACGAGCAGTACTTC

j_gene: TRBJ1-2
v_gene: TRBV13
abundance: few
d_gene: TRBD1
CDR3aa: CASCYGTGRVGYTF
CDR3nt: TGTGCCAGCTGTTACGGGACAGGGAGAGTTGGCTACACCTTC

j_gene: TRBJ1-2
v_gene: TRBV30
abundance: few
d_gene: NA
CDR3aa: CAWSVGREYGYTF
CDR3nt: TGTGCCTGGAGTGTAGGCAGGGAATATGGCTACACCTTC

j_gene: TRBJ2-1
v_gene: TRBV4-1
abundance: NA
d_gene: NA
CDR3aa: CASSLRGNEGEQFF
CDR3nt: TGCGCCAGCAGCCTCCGGGGTAACGAGGGTGAGCAGTTCTTC

j_gene: TRBJ1-3
v_gene: TRBV5-1
abundance: NA
d_gene: NA
CDR3aa: CASSLVDNRGLANTIYF
CDR3nt: TGCGCCAGCAGCTTGGTAGACAACAGAGGGCTGGCAAACACCATATATTTT

j_gene: TRBJ1-5
v_gene: TRBV30
abundance: few
d_gene: TRBD1
CDR3aa: CAWTQDRGNQPQHF
CDR3nt: TGTGCCTGGACGCAGGACAGGGGCAATCAGCCCCAGCATTTT

j_gene: TRBJ2-7
v_gene: TRBV29-1
abundance: NA
d_gene: NA
CDR3aa: CSVEVKEGGYEQYF
CDR3nt: TGCAGCGTTGAGGTCAAGGAGGGGGGCTACGAGCAGTACTTC

j_gene: TRBJ1-2
v_gene: TRBV6-5
abundance: once
d_gene: NA
CDR3aa: CASRRDVDGYTF
CDR3nt: TGTGCCAGCAGACGGGACGTCGATGGCTACACCTTC

j_gene: TRBJ2-3
v_gene: TRBV9
abundance: NA
d_gene: NA
CDR3aa: CASSPAGFTDTQYF
CDR3nt: TGTGCCAGCAGCCCCGCAGGCTTCACAGATACGCAGTATTTT

j_gene: TRBJ1-1
v_gene: TRBV30
abundance: NA
d_gene: NA
CDR3aa: CAWSVSQMNTEAFF
CDR3nt: TGTGCCTGGAGTGTCAGTCAAATGAACACTGAAGCTTTCTTT

j_gene: TRBJ2-5
v_gene: TRBV2
abundance: NA
d_gene: NA
CDR3aa: CASSTDIQETQYF
CDR3nt: TGTGCCAGCAGTACGGACATCCAAGAGACCCAGTACTTC

j_gene: TRBJ1-5
v_gene: TRBV29-1
abundance: NA
d_gene: NA
CDR3aa: CSARSSNQPQHF
CDR3nt: TGCAGCGCTCGAAGTAGCAATCAGCCCCAGCATTTT

j_gene: TRBJ2-1
v_gene: TRBV5-1
abundance: NA
d_gene: TRBD1
CDR3aa: CASSVSGGRSYNEQFF
CDR3nt: TGCGCCAGCAGCGTATCAGGGGGCCGCAGCTACAATGAGCAGTTCTTC

j_gene: TRBJ2-3
v_gene: TRBV23-1
abundance: few
d_gene: TRBD2
CDR3aa: CASSQVFKREDRGTDTQYF
CDR3nt: TGCGCCAGCAGTCAGGTGTTTAAGCGGGAGGACCGGGGCACAGATACGCAGTATTTT

j_gene: TRBJ1-6
v_gene: TRBV6-1
abundance: few
d_gene: TRBD1
CDR3aa: CASSEVNRGGSPLHF
CDR3nt: TGTGCCAGCAGTGAAGTTAACAGGGGAGGTTCACCCCTCCACTTT

j_gene: TRBJ1-2
v_gene: TRBV19
abundance: NA
d_gene: NA
CDR3aa: CASRDPYHYGYTF
CDR3nt: TGTGCCAGTCGGGACCCGTACCACTATGGCTACACCTTC

j_gene: TRBJ2-5
v_gene: TRBV18
abundance: NA
d_gene: TRBD1
CDR3aa: CASSLGQGRETQYF
CDR3nt: TGTGCCAGCTCACTCGGACAGGGACGAGAGACCCAGTACTTC

j_gene: TRBJ2-5
v_gene: TRBV4-2
abundance: NA
d_gene: NA
CDR3aa: CASSQGLETQYF
CDR3nt: TGTGCCAGCAGCCAAGGCCTGGAGACCCAGTACTTC

j_gene: TRBJ1-1
v_gene: TRBV29-1
abundance: NA
d_gene: TRBD1
CDR3aa: CSVTGRQGYTEAFF
CDR3nt: TGCAGCGTTACCGGACGACAGGGATACACTGAAGCTTTCTTT